Presented here are 9 T cell receptor beta chains from one specimen sequenced in a study of T cell responses to AZD1222 COVID-19 vaccine. Only in-frame clones appear in the TCRdb table, and some are missing; sequencing was by immunoSEQ multiplex PCR. The table has about 60,000 clones, roughly 84% seen once. The source was peripheral blood, collected on day 0 of AZD1222 vaccination. Source of these receptors: an adult in good health.

CDR3 bases: TGTGCCAGCAGCTCGGGACCGATCCCTGGAAACACCATATATTTT. Translating it yields CASSSGPIPGNTIYF. The chain has TRBV9 and TRBJ1-3; TRBD1 might be the D (5 bases). Trimming left V 4 bases short and J 2 bases short, with 13 bases between. Germline V gene lookup returns CDR1 SGDLS and CDR2 YYNGEE. The CDR3 loop spans 15 amino acids.

The chain links TRBV7-9 to TRBJ1-2; 7 bases are shared with TRBD1. This CDR3 comprises 18 residues. Germline loops: CDR1 SEHNR, CDR2 FQNEAQ (reference sequence). Losses at the gene ends were 5 bases for V and 3 bases for J; bases not matched to a gene: 18. The CDR3 spells CASSELPQNRDRDYGYTF. The CDR3, as DNA: TGTGCCAGCAGCGAACTACCCCAAAACCGAGACAGGGACTATGGCTACACCTTC. Based on the CDR3 plus reference TRBV7-9 and TRBJ1-2, the full variable domain is DTGVSQNPRHKITKRGQNVTFRCDPISEHNRLYWYRQTLGQGPEFLTYFQNEAQLEKSRLLSDRFSAERPKGSFSTLEIQRTEQGDSAMYLCASSELPQNRDRDYGYTFGSGTRLTVV.

The rearrangement links TRBV18 to TRBJ2-1; D may be TRBD2 (5 bases). The V end was cut by 2 bases, the J end by 0 bases, with 14 bases between. This CDR3 is built from 17 residues. Germline V gene lookup returns CDR1 KGHSH and CDR2 LQKENI. The CDR3 here is CASSPFAGPSSYNEQFF. The CDR3 bases are TGTGCCAGCTCACCATTCGCGGGTCCGAGCTCCTACAATGAGCAGTTCTTC.

V and J are TRBV30 and TRBJ1-5; no definite D call. The CDR3 spans 13 residues. V was clipped by 3 bases and J by 4 bases, with 10 bases between them. Germline-derived CDR1 and CDR2 are GTSNPN and SVGIG (reference sequence). Here the CDR3 DNA reads TGTGCCTGGAGCGCAGAGTATAATCAGCCCCAGCATTTT. Translated: CAWSAEYNQPQHF. Looking up the rest from reference TRBV30 and TRBJ1-5 gives the full variable domain: SQTIHQWPATLVQPVGSPLSLECTVEGTSNPNLYWYRQAAGRGLQLLFYSVGIGQISSEVPQNLSASRPQDRQFILSSKKLLLSDSGFYLCAWSAEYNQPQHFGDGTRLSIL.

This sequence joins TRBV24-1 and TRBJ1-5, with TRBD1 as a possible D gene (5 bases). Germline loops: CDR1 KGHDR, CDR2 SFDVKD. The CDR3 length is 17 residues. V shed 0 bases and J shed 1 base, with 12 bases lying between them. The CDR3 protein is CATSDLHLGRSNQPQHF. The CDR3 nucleotides read TGTGCCACCAGTGATTTGCATTTGGGGCGAAGCAATCAGCCCCAGCATTTT.

This CDR3 is CASSLGQGYNEQFF. In nucleotides, the CDR3 is TGTGCCAGCAGCTTAGGGCAGGGCTACAATGAGCAGTTCTTC. The chain couples TRBV11-3 to TRBJ2-1; the D gene is possibly TRBD1 (5 bases). The CDR3 spans 14 residues. Germline V gives CDR1 SGHNT, CDR2 YENEEA. V lost 1 base and J lost 3, with 7 bases in between.

V and J are TRBV28 and TRBJ2-1; D not certain. V was cut by 5 bases and J by 0 bases, with 5 bases left in between. Germline V gene lookup returns CDR1 MDHEN and CDR2 SYDVKM. The CDR3 is 13 amino acids. The CDR3 spells CASSPSSYNEQFF. CDR3 in DNA: TGTGCCAGCAGTCCAAGCTCCTACAATGAGCAGTTCTTC.

This clone was detected once. The genes are TRBV19 and TRBJ1-6; D unclear. The CDR3 loop spans 15 amino acids. V lost 7 bases, J lost 7 bases, and 17 bases lay in between. Germline V gene lookup returns CDR1 LNHDA and CDR2 SQIVND (reference sequence). CDR3 DNA sequence: TGTGCCAGTAAAGGAGCCGGGGTGGGGAATTCACCCCTCCACTTT. This sequence encodes CASKGAGVGNSPLHF.

The chain carries TRBV10-3 and TRBJ2-1, with D perhaps given as TRBD1 or TRBD2 (5 bases each). The V end was cut by 11 bases, the J end by 0 bases, with 14 bases between. Germline CDR1 reads ENHRY; CDR2 reads SYGVKD. The CDR3 contains 14 residues. CDR3 amino acids: CAPGAALSYNEQFF. The CDR3 nucleotides are TGTGCCCCCGGGGCAGCGCTCTCCTACAATGAGCAGTTCTTC.